The rows below give T cell receptor beta chains drawn from one sample of a study of blood T cell repertoires in COVID-19. Profiling relied on immunoSEQ multiplex PCR, and the TCRdb table lists in-frame clones only, not all of them. This repertoire shows around 140,000 clones, 80% to 90% found once; its top ten account for around 2.3%. Sequencing input: peripheral blood. These TCRs come from a man aged 50 or older with active COVID-19. CDR3s include the opening cysteine and the closing phenylalanine or tryptophan. D genes are given only for firm matches. Clone sizes are given selectively: once, few, many, or a class where the clone is expanded.

V: TRBV6-1; D: -; size: -; length: 17; J: TRBJ1-3; CDR3: CASSEASPFSSGNTIYF; DNA: TGTGCCAGCAGTGAAGCTTCCCCCTTTAGCTCTGGAAACACCATATATTTT
V: TRBV5-6; D: -; size: -; length: 15; J: TRBJ2-2; CDR3: CASNYGQKNTGELFF; DNA: TGTGCCAGCAATTACGGACAGAAAAACACCGGGGAGCTGTTTTTT
V: TRBV7-9; D: -; size: -; length: 12; J: TRBJ1-1; CDR3: CASSRHHTEAFF; DNA: TGTGCCAGCAGCCGACACCACACTGAAGCTTTCTTT
V: TRBV2; D: TRBD2; size: -; length: 15; J: TRBJ2-3; CDR3: CASKKLAGDTDTQYF; DNA: TGTGCCAGTAAAAAGCTAGCGGGGGATACAGATACGCAGTATTTT
V: TRBV9; D: -; size: -; length: 14; J: TRBJ2-3; CDR3: CASSEAGRTDTQYF; DNA: TGTGCCAGCAGCGAGGCGGGGCGCACAGATACGCAGTATTTT
V: TRBV12-3/TRBV12-4; D: -; size: -; length: 12; J: TRBJ2-2; CDR3: CASSFYSGELFF; DNA: TGTGCCAGCAGTTTTTATTCCGGGGAGCTGTTTTTT
V: TRBV3-1/TRBV3-2; D: -; size: once; length: 16; J: TRBJ1-2; CDR3: CASSQGGIEGAGGYTF; DNA: TGTGCCAGCAGCCAAGGAGGTATCGAGGGAGCGGGTGGCTACACCTTC
V: TRBV6-5; D: TRBD1; size: -; length: 13; J: TRBJ1-2; CDR3: CASSSPGGYGYTF; DNA: TGTGCCAGCAGTTCTCCAGGGGGCTATGGCTACACCTTC
V: TRBV19; D: -; size: -; length: 16; J: TRBJ1-6; CDR3: CASSSAASSYNSPLHF; DNA: TGTGCCAGTAGTTCCGCGGCGAGCTCCTATAATTCACCCCTCCACTTT
V: TRBV4-1; D: TRBD2; size: -; length: 18; J: TRBJ2-1; CDR3: CASSQRRLAGSSYNEQFF; DNA: TGCGCCAGCAGCCAACGAAGACTAGCGGGGAGCTCCTACAATGAGCAGTTCTTC
V: TRBV19; D: TRBD1; size: -; length: 16; J: TRBJ1-5; CDR3: CASSVTGTGGTEPQHF; DNA: TGTGCCAGTAGCGTTACCGGGACAGGGGGTACGGAGCCCCAGCATTTT
V: TRBV19; D: -; size: -; length: 14; J: TRBJ2-2; CDR3: CASSAQGGTGELFF; DNA: TGTGCCAGTAGTGCCCAAGGAGGGACCGGGGAGCTGTTTTTT
V: TRBV12-3/TRBV12-4; D: -; size: -; length: 12; J: TRBJ2-3; CDR3: CASSPFTDTQYF; DNA: TGTGCCAGCAGCCCCTTCACAGATACGCAGTATTTT
V: TRBV7-9; D: -; size: -; length: 14; J: TRBJ2-5; CDR3: CASSLTGVWETQYF; DNA: TGTGCCAGCAGCTTAACGGGGGTCTGGGAGACCCAGTACTTC
V: TRBV5-1; D: TRBD2; size: -; length: 15; J: TRBJ2-1; CDR3: CASSFKSSGNNEQFF; DNA: TGCGCCAGCAGCTTTAAGTCTAGCGGTAACAATGAGCAGTTCTTC
V: TRBV5-6; D: -; size: once; length: 11; J: TRBJ2-1; CDR3: CASSLWSEQFF; DNA: TGTGCCAGCAGCTTGTGGAGTGAGCAGTTCTTC
V: TRBV19; D: -; size: few; length: 16; J: TRBJ2-1; CDR3: CASSIRGGNDKDEQFF; DNA: TGTGCCAGTAGTATCCGTGGCGGGAACGACAAGGATGAGCAGTTCTTC
V: TRBV5-4; D: -; size: -; length: 14; J: TRBJ1-1; CDR3: CSSWGVGMNTEAFF; DNA: TGTTCTTCATGGGGGGTCGGGATGAACACTGAAGCTTTCTTT
V: TRBV12-5; D: -; size: -; length: 12; J: TRBJ2-7; CDR3: CASSAGLSEQYF; DNA: TGTGCTAGTTCGGCAGGGTTGTCCGAGCAGTACTTC
V: TRBV21-1; D: -; size: -; length: 16; J: TRBJ2-6; CDR3: CASSRVERRGANVLTF; DNA: TGTGCCAGCAGCCGTGTAGAGCGGAGGGGGGCCAACGTCCTGACTTTC
V: TRBV12-3/TRBV12-4; D: -; size: -; length: 12; J: TRBJ1-1; CDR3: CASSARGLSAFF; DNA: TGTGCCAGCAGCGCCCGTGGGCTGAGCGCTTTCTTT
V: TRBV7-2; D: TRBD1; size: -; length: 13; J: TRBJ1-5; CDR3: CASSPGTVEPQHF; DNA: TGTGCCAGCAGCCCCGGGACAGTGGAGCCCCAGCATTTT
V: TRBV6-5; D: -; size: -; length: 13; J: TRBJ1-5; CDR3: CASSYSKGQPQHF; DNA: TGTGCCAGCAGTTACTCGAAGGGGCAGCCCCAGCATTTT
V: TRBV2; D: TRBD2; size: -; length: 17; J: TRBJ2-1; CDR3: CASSEAGLAGIYNEQFF; DNA: TGTGCCAGCAGTGAAGCTGGTCTAGCGGGGATTTACAATGAGCAGTTCTTC
V: TRBV29-1; D: -; size: -; length: 11; J: TRBJ1-4; CDR3: CSVLTNEKLFF; DNA: TGCAGCGTCCTTACTAATGAAAAACTGTTTTTT
V: TRBV14; D: -; size: once; length: 12; J: TRBJ1-4; CDR3: CATKTKYEKLFF; DNA: TGTGCCACCAAAACAAAGTATGAAAAACTGTTTTTT
V: TRBV10-3; D: -; size: -; length: 13; J: TRBJ1-2; CDR3: CAISGQRNYGYTF; DNA: TGTGCCATCAGTGGACAGCGAAACTATGGCTACACCTTC
V: TRBV6-2/TRBV6-3; D: -; size: -; length: 15; J: TRBJ2-1; CDR3: CASSFRGLLHNEQFF; DNA: TGTGCCAGCAGTTTCCGGGGACTTCTACACAATGAGCAGTTCTTC
V: TRBV5-1; D: TRBD1; size: -; length: 13; J: TRBJ2-3; CDR3: CASKFEGADTQYF; DNA: TGCGCCAGCAAATTCGAGGGGGCCGATACGCAGTATTTT